This entry concerns a single T cell receptor beta chain. The sample originates from a study of T cells in localized non-small cell lung cancer. Germline-derived CDR1 and CDR2 are KGHSH and LQKENI. The CDR3 has 15 residues. Germline trimming cut 0 bases from V and 10 bases from J; bases unmatched to any gene: 6. Profiling relied on immunoSEQ multiplex PCR, and the TCRdb table lists in-frame clones only, not all of them. The profile shows 40,000 or so clones, 82% of them singletons. Source: peripheral blood, taken before any cancer treatment. The receptor was isolated from a male donor at least 60 years old with stage III squamous cell lung carcinoma. The chain carries TRBV18 and TRBJ1-1; TRBD1 aligns across 12 bases. The CDR3 loop reads CASSPPGTGGAGAFF. The CDR3 nucleotides read TGTGCCAGCTCACCACCGGGGACAGGGGGCGCGGGAGCTTTCTTT. Full variable domain (missing parts from reference TRBV18 and TRBJ1-1): NAGVMQNPRHLVRRRGQEARLRCSPMKGHSHVYWYRQLPEEGLKFMVYLQKENIIDESGMPKERFSAEFPKEGPSILRIQQVVRGDSAAYFCASSPPGTGGAGAFFGQGTRLTVV.